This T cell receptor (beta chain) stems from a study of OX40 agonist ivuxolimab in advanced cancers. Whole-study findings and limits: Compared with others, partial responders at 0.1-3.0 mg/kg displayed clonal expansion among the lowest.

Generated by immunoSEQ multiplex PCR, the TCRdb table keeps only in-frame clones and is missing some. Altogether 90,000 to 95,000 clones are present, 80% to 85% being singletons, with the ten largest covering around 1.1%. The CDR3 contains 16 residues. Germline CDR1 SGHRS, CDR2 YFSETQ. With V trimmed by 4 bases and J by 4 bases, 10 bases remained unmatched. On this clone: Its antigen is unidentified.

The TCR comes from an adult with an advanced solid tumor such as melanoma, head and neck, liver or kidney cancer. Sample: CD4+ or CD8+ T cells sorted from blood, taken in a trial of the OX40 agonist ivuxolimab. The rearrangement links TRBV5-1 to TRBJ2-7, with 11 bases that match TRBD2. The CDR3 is CASSQPLLAGEYEQYF. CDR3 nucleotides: TGCGCCAGCAGCCAACCACTACTAGCGGGGGAATACGAGCAGTACTTC.